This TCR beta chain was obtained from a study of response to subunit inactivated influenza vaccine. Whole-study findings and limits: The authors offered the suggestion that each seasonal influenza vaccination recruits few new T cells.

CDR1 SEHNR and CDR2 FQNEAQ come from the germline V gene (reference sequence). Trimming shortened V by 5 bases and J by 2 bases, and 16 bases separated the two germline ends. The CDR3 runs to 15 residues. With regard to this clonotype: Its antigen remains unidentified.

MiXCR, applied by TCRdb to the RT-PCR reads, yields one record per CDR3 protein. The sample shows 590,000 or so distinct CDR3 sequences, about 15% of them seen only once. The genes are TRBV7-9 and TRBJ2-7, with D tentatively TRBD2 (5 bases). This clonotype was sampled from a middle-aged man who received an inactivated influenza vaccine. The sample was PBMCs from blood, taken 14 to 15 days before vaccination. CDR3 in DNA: TGTGCCAGCAGCAACCCTGGCCGGGGAGCCTACGAGCAGTACTTC. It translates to CASSNPGRGAYEQYF. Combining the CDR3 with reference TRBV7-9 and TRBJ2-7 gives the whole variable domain DTGVSQNPRHKITKRGQNVTFRCDPISEHNRLYWYRQTLGQGPEFLTYFQNEAQLEKSRLLSDRFSAERPKGSFSTLEIQRTEQGDSAMYLCASSNPGRGAYEQYFGPGTRLTVT.